The 31 T cell receptor beta chains below come from one sample, sequenced in a study of cytomegalovirus exposure and HLA in healthy donors. Measured with immunoSEQ multiplex PCR; TCRdb has only the in-frame clones, and not every one. The sample carries roughly 180,000 clones, approximately 89% recorded once. Sequencing was performed on PBMCs. The source is a man in his thirties or forties in good health and CMV-seropositive.

V usage is TRBV7-9 and J usage is TRBJ2-3; the D is unclear. The CDR3 extends over 15 amino acids. The germline gives CDR1 SEHNR, CDR2 FQNEAQ (reference sequence). The V and J ends lost 3 bases and 3 bases respectively, with 13 bases between them. In DNA, the CDR3 is TGTGCCAGCAGCTTGCTGAACAGAGCGACAGATACGCAGTATTTT. It encodes CASSLLNRATDTQYF.

The rearrangement joins TRBV11-3 to TRBJ2-2; the D gene could be TRBD1 or TRBD2 (5 bases each). Germline CDR1 and CDR2: SGHNT and YENEEA. The CDR3 sequence is 14 residues long. Trimming left V 6 bases short and J 0 bases short, with 8 bases between. CDR3 nucleotides: TGTGCCAGCAGAATGGGGGCGAACACCGGGGAGCTGTTTTTT. Protein sequence: CASRMGANTGELFF.

This clone showed up just once. The chain recombines TRBV7-2 with TRBJ2-7; either TRBD1 or TRBD2 may supply D (6 bases each). CDR1 is SGHTA, CDR2 FQGNSA, per germline. This CDR3 contains 15 residues. The V end was cut by 3 bases, the J end by 4 bases, with 16 bases between. CDR3 sequence (DNA): TGTGCCAGCAGCTTTAGCCCTGGAGGGGGTTACGAGCAGTACTTC. It translates to CASSFSPGGGYEQYF.

The chain combines TRBV5-6 with TRBJ2-7; D is possibly TRBD1 (6 bases). Germline values: CDR1 SGHDT, CDR2 YYEEEE. V lost 4 bases and J lost 6, with 17 bases in between. There are 14 residues in the CDR3. The CDR3 coding sequence is TGTGCCAGCAGCCTACAGGGTGTTCGTGGCGAGCAGTACTTC. It translates to CASSLQGVRGEQYF. Full variable domain (outside the CDR3, taken from reference TRBV5-6 and TRBJ2-7): DAGVTQSPTHLIKTRGQQVTLRCSPKSGHDTVSWYQQALGQGPQFIFQYYEEEERQRGNFPDRFSGHQFPNYSSELNVNALLLGDSALYLCASSLQGVRGEQYFGPGTRLTVT.

The V gene is TRBV25-1, the J gene TRBJ1-1, with D perhaps TRBD1 (5 bases). The length of the CDR3 is 13 residues. Germline V gene sequence: CDR1 MGHDK, CDR2 SYGVNS. Trimming removed 8 bases from V and 7 bases from J, with 17 bases in between. CDR3 sequence: CASRGRGAVEAFF. DNA for the CDR3: TGTGCCAGCCGAGGAAGAGGGGCAGTTGAAGCTTTCTTT. The full variable domain, rest sourced from reference TRBV25-1 and TRBJ1-1, is EADIYQTPRYLVIGTGKKITLECSQTMGHDKMYWYQQDPGMELHLIHYSYGVNSTEKGDLSSESTVSRIRTEHFPLTLESARPSHTSQYLCASRGRGAVEAFFGQGTRLTVV.

Here the CDR3 reads CASSPDRAGETQYF. As DNA, the CDR3 is TGTGCCAGCTCGCCGGACCGGGCAGGCGAGACCCAGTACTTC. This chain uses TRBV18 with TRBJ2-5, with D hard to call. In germline, CDR1 is KGHSH, CDR2 LQKENI. V lost 6 bases to trimming and J lost 5 bases, with 16 bases between them. The length of the CDR3 is 14 residues.

The chain combines TRBV30 with TRBJ1-4; D unclear. Germline CDR1 reads GTSNPN; CDR2 reads SVGIG (reference sequence). Trimming left V 2 bases short and J 8 bases short, with 15 bases between. This CDR3 region has 14 residues. The CDR3 loop is CAWSTPYHREKLFF. The CDR3 DNA sequence: TGTGCCTGGAGTACCCCCTATCACCGGGAAAAACTGTTTTTT.

V is TRBV10-3 and J is TRBJ2-7, with 7 bases matching TRBD2. Unmatched junction bases numbered 4, after V lost 8 bases and J lost 0 bases. Germline V CDR1 and CDR2: ENHRY, SYGVKD. The CDR3 consists of 13 residues. The CDR3 spells CAIGGSNSYEQYF. CDR3 coding DNA: TGTGCCATCGGCGGGAGTAACTCCTACGAGCAGTACTTC.

CDR3 sequence: CASSLNPGTPEQYF. The CDR3 DNA is TGTGCCAGCAGTCTGAATCCCGGGACACCCGAGCAGTACTTC. The chain employs TRBV2 and TRBJ2-7; TRBD1 is a possible D gene (6 bases). The CDR3 is 14 residues long. Trimming took 5 bases from V and 6 from J, leaving 17 bases between them. Germline values: CDR1 SNHLY, CDR2 FYNNEI.

The chain has TRBV20-1 and TRBJ2-2; D is unclear. With 5 bases removed from V and 4 bases from J, the gap between germline ends came to 5 bases. This CDR3 comprises 11 residues. CDR1 and CDR2 (germline): DFQATT, SNEGSKA (reference sequence). In DNA form, the CDR3 reads TGCAGTGCTCCTCGCACCGGGGAGCTGTTTTTT. This gives the protein CSAPRTGELFF.

The genes are TRBV19 and TRBJ2-1; tentatively, D is TRBD2 (6 bases). The CDR3 totals 14 residues. Germline V gives CDR1 LNHDA, CDR2 SQIVND (reference sequence). Trimming pared 10 bases from V and 3 bases from J, leaving 16 bases between. CDR3 region: CATGPRGDYNEQFF. DNA for the CDR3: TGTGCCACCGGTCCCCGCGGGGACTACAATGAGCAGTTCTTC.

The chain combines TRBV30 with TRBJ1-1; tentative D call: TRBD1 (5 bases). The CDR3 has 13 residues. Trimming stripped 2 bases from V and 0 bases from J, with 7 bases between. CDR1 is GTSNPN, CDR2 SVGIG, per germline (reference sequence). CDR3 nucleotides: TGTGCCTGGAGTCGGGGGATGAACACTGAAGCTTTCTTT. It specifies CAWSRGMNTEAFF.

This clone was detected only once. This chain links TRBV5-6 with TRBJ2-6; D remains unclear. Germline CDR1 is SGHDT and CDR2 is YYEEEE. Trimming cost V 1 base and J 6 bases, with 23 bases left between them. The CDR3 spans 19 residues. CDR3 nucleotide sequence: TGTGCCAGCAGCTTGATACAGAGCTTTCTCTCTGGGGAGGCCAACGTCCTGACTTTC. This gives the protein CASSLIQSFLSGEANVLTF.

This chain links TRBV9 with TRBJ2-7; 16 bases are shared with TRBD2. Germline V gene data show CDR1 as SGDLS and CDR2 as YYNGEE. The CDR3 has 17 residues. V shed 2 bases and J 4 bases; nucleotides not matched to a gene: 6. CDR3 in DNA: TGTGCCAGCAGCGTGGGACTAGCGGGAGGGCCGGGATACGAGCAGTACTTC. Its protein is CASSVGLAGGPGYEQYF.

V and J are TRBV7-9 and TRBJ1-1, with D possibly being TRBD1 (5 bases). The CDR3 is 11 residues long. The V gene's germline CDR1 is SEHNR and CDR2 FQNEAQ (reference sequence). V gave up 7 bases and J gave up 5 bases, with 8 bases separating them. In DNA form, the CDR3 reads TGTGCCAGCACACGGGGGACTGAAGCTTTCTTT. This codes for CASTRGTEAFF.

The chain recombines TRBV29-1 with TRBJ2-7; D may be TRBD1 or TRBD2 (5 bases each). Germline V gene data show CDR1 as SQVTM and CDR2 as ANQGSEA. The CDR3 runs to 14 residues. Trimming took 0 bases from V and 0 from J, leaving 9 bases between them. The chain's CDR3 is CSVEDPGSSYEQYF. DNA of the CDR3: TGCAGCGTTGAAGATCCAGGGAGCTCCTACGAGCAGTACTTC.

This clone appeared once. This chain links TRBV4-1 with TRBJ2-5; no clear D gene. The CDR3 totals 16 residues. Trimming left V 1 base short and J 2 bases short, with 14 bases between. Germline V lookup: CDR1 MGHRA, CDR2 YSYEKL. The CDR3 protein is CASSQGVKEEQETQYF. The CDR3 DNA reads TGCGCCAGCAGCCAAGGGGTGAAGGAAGAACAAGAGACCCAGTACTTC.

The chain employs TRBV5-1 and TRBJ1-2; no reliable D call. V was pared by 0 bases and J by 4 bases, with 7 bases between. This CDR3 is built from 13 residues. The germline V gene has CDR1 SGHRS and CDR2 YFSETQ. CDR3: CASSLEGGYGYTF. The CDR3 DNA reads TGCGCCAGCAGCTTGGAGGGAGGCTATGGCTACACCTTC.

The rearrangement joins TRBV5-8 to TRBJ2-7, with 12 bases lining up with TRBD2. There are 17 residues in the CDR3. Trimming removed 4 bases from V and 0 bases from J; junction bases left unmatched: 8. Germline values: CDR1 SGHTS, CDR2 YDEGEE. CDR3 sequence (DNA): TGTGCCAGCAGCCCCGGGACTAGCGGGTTACTCTCCTACGAGCAGTACTTC. Translating gives CASSPGTSGLLSYEQYF.

This sequence joins TRBV25-1 and TRBJ2-1, with TRBD1 identical over 9 bases. Germline values: CDR1 MGHDK, CDR2 SYGVNS. The CDR3 is 18 residues long. J lost 0 bases, V lost 6 bases, and 12 bases had no gene match. In DNA form, the CDR3 reads TGTGCCAGCAGACCGGGACAGGGAAGACCAAGCTCCTACAATGAGCAGTTCTTC. The encoded protein is CASRPGQGRPSSYNEQFF.

The chain employs TRBV6-1 and TRBJ2-5; D is perhaps TRBD2 (6 bases). The CDR3 consists of 15 residues. Germline CDR1 MNHNS, CDR2 SASEGT. V lost 0 bases, J lost 0 bases, and 8 bases lay in between. CDR3 sequence (DNA): TGTGCCAGCAGTGAAGCTGGAGGGAACCAAGAGACCCAGTACTTC. Its protein product is CASSEAGGNQETQYF.

The chain joins TRBV6-5 to TRBJ1-5; perhaps TRBD1 as D (6 bases). Trimming took off 6 bases at V and 0 bases at J, with 12 bases between the two ends. The CDR3 contains 15 residues. Germline values: CDR1 MNHEY, CDR2 SVGAGI. The CDR3 loop reads CASSLDRSSNQPQHF. The CDR3, as DNA: TGTGCCAGCAGCCTAGACAGGAGTAGCAATCAGCCCCAGCATTTT.

The rearrangement uses TRBV18 and TRBJ1-1; maybe TRBD1 (5 bases). Trimming pared 5 bases from V and 4 bases from J, leaving 23 bases between. The CDR3 is made up of 17 amino acids. Germline CDR1 and CDR2: KGHSH and LQKENI. CDR3 loop: CASSNLRQRAQGTEAFF. Here the CDR3 DNA reads TGTGCCAGCTCAAACCTACGACAGAGGGCGCAGGGCACTGAAGCTTTCTTT.

The rearrangement links TRBV28 to TRBJ1-2; no clear D. Trimming stripped 3 bases from V and 4 bases from J, with 9 bases between. The CDR3 runs to 13 residues. CDR1 MDHEN and CDR2 SYDVKM come from the germline V gene. CDR3 nucleotides: TGTGCCAGCAGTTTTGGGGAGGGCTATGGCTACACCTTC. Its protein is CASSFGEGYGYTF.

This chain links TRBV27 with TRBJ2-7; D gene ambiguous. The V end was cut by 5 bases, the J end by 3 bases, with 14 bases between. Germline CDR1 and CDR2: MNHEY and SMNVEV (reference sequence). The CDR3 extends over 14 amino acids. In DNA, the CDR3 is TGTGCCAGCAGTCCAACCTTCGGCGGCTACGAGCAGTACTTC. Translation gives CASSPTFGGYEQYF.

The V gene is TRBV29-1, the J gene TRBJ2-7; maybe TRBD1 (6 bases). The V and J ends lost 3 bases and 0 bases respectively, with 15 bases between them. CDR1 and CDR2 from the germline V gene are SQVTM and ANQGSEA. This CDR3 has 15 amino acids. This CDR3 reads CSVDQRGSRSYEQYF. The CDR3 coding sequence is TGCAGCGTTGACCAGAGGGGGTCTCGCTCCTACGAGCAGTACTTC.

This clone came up once. The V gene is TRBV5-1, the J gene TRBJ2-7; TRBD2 aligns across 8 bases. The length of the CDR3 is 13 residues. Losses at the gene ends were 4 bases for V and 5 bases for J; bases not matched to a gene: 5. Germline V gene lookup returns CDR1 SGHRS and CDR2 YFSETQ. The CDR3 here is CASSLGLGDEQYF. CDR3 DNA sequence: TGCGCCAGCAGCCTGGGACTAGGGGACGAGCAGTACTTC.

This chain uses TRBV11-2 with TRBJ2-3, with 7 bases matching TRBD1. The germline V gene encodes CDR1 SGHAT and CDR2 FQNNGV. V was pared by 5 bases and J by 3 bases, with 8 bases of the junction left unmatched. The CDR3 has 15 amino acids. CDR3 DNA sequence: TGTGCCAGCAGCCTCGACAGGGAAAGGACAGATACGCAGTATTTT. It codes for CASSLDRERTDTQYF.

The CDR3 reads CASSLRWEQYF. Here the CDR3 DNA reads TGTGCCAGCAGTTTAAGATGGGAGCAGTACTTC. The chain carries TRBV28 and TRBJ2-7; no reliable D call. Germline CDR1 MDHEN, CDR2 SYDVKM. The CDR3 spans 11 residues. The V gene lost 2 bases and the J gene lost 7 bases, with 6 bases spanning the gap.

This rearrangement joins TRBV27 to TRBJ2-7; the match to TRBD1 covers 10 bases. CDR1 is MNHEY and CDR2 is SMNVEV in the germline V gene (reference sequence). Unmatched junction bases numbered 3, after V lost 4 bases and J lost 6 bases. The CDR3 loop spans 13 amino acids. CDR3 nucleotides: TGTGCCAGCAGTTCCCGGACAGGGGGCGAGCAGTACTTC. The encoded protein is CASSSRTGGEQYF.

The chain employs TRBV5-4 and TRBJ1-1; TRBD1 agrees at 8 bases. The CDR3 totals 14 residues. V was pared by 6 bases and J by 5 bases, with 9 bases of the junction left unmatched. CDR1 SGHNT and CDR2 YYREEE come from the germline V gene (reference sequence). CDR3 in DNA: TGTGCCAGCATCCCGCAGGGGGCGCGGACTGAAGCTTTCTTT. Its protein is CASIPQGARTEAFF.